These 22 T cell receptor beta chains came from one sample sequenced in a study of cytomegalovirus exposure and HLA in healthy donors. PCR was performed using 60 Vbeta and 13 Jbeta primers. TCRdb's table, derived via immunoSEQ multiplex PCR, lists solely in-frame clones and lacks some. The profile shows approximately 180,000 clones, over 70% of them singletons. Sequenced sample: PBMCs. The receptors come from a male donor in good health and CMV-seronegative.

This chain joins TRBV18 and TRBJ1-2; D is undetermined. Trimming removed 3 bases from V and 6 bases from J, with 14 bases in between. The CDR3 length is 14 residues. The V gene's germline CDR1 is KGHSH and CDR2 LQKENI. CDR3 nucleotides: TGTGCCAGCTCACCGAACTATTCCGGGGATGGCTACACCTTC. Protein: CASSPNYSGDGYTF. The full variable domain, its missing parts supplied by reference TRBV18 and TRBJ1-2, is NAGVMQNPRHLVRRRGQEARLRCSPMKGHSHVYWYRQLPEEGLKFMVYLQKENIIDESGMPKERFSAEFPKEGPSILRIQQVVRGDSAAYFCASSPNYSGDGYTFGSGTRLTVV.

CDR3 in amino acids: CASKLAGNEQFF. The CDR3 DNA reads TGTGCCAGCAAACTAGCGGGCAATGAGCAGTTCTTC. V gene TRBV28 combines with J gene TRBJ2-1; 9 positions match TRBD2. The germline V gene encodes CDR1 MDHEN and CDR2 SYDVKM. CDR3 length: 12 amino acids. V lost 7 bases and J lost 6; bases outside the gene matches: 1.

The chain carries TRBV28 and TRBJ2-2, with 9 bases lining up with TRBD1. Looked up from germline, CDR1 is MDHEN and CDR2 is SYDVKM. The CDR3 sequence is 16 residues long. Trimming took 1 base from V and 5 from J; bases not matched to a gene: 5. CDR3 in DNA: TGTGCCAGCAGTTTATACACAGGGGGCGGGACCGGGGAGCTGTTTTTT. The encoded protein is CASSLYTGGGTGELFF.

This rearrangement joins TRBV5-1 to TRBJ2-1, with TRBD1 matching 7 bases. The CDR3 is 16 amino acids. J gave up 6 bases and V 3 bases, and 12 bases lay outside the gene matches. Germline values: CDR1 SGHRS, CDR2 YFSETQ. DNA for the CDR3: TGCGCCAGCAGCTCGCTGACAGGGTACCCTCGCAATGAGCAGTTCTTC. This translates into CASSSLTGYPRNEQFF.

The rearrangement links TRBV9 to TRBJ1-1, with D unresolved. Trimming pared 4 bases from V and 4 bases from J, leaving 11 bases between. From germline, CDR1 is SGDLS and CDR2 YYNGEE. This CDR3 has 13 amino acids. CDR3: CASSIRGSTEAFF. The CDR3 region has the DNA TGTGCCAGCAGCATCCGAGGGAGCACTGAAGCTTTCTTT.

The rearrangement joins TRBV28 to TRBJ2-1; 13 bases are shared with TRBD2. The germline V gene has CDR1 MDHEN and CDR2 SYDVKM. V shed 7 bases and J 9 bases; nucleotides not matched to a gene: 9. The CDR3 contains 15 residues. In nucleotides, the CDR3 is TGTGCCAGCAATTCACTAGCGGGAGGGAGTGGTGAGCAGTTCTTC. As protein: CASNSLAGGSGEQFF.

This chain joins TRBV30 and TRBJ2-1, with 8 bases identical to TRBD2. Per germline, CDR1 GTSNPN and CDR2 SVGIG (reference sequence). The CDR3 has 16 residues. V dropped 0 bases and J dropped 5; count of bases not matched to a gene: 9. CDR3 sequence (DNA): TGTGCCTGGAGTGTACCGAGTAGCGGGGTCAACAATGAGCAGTTCTTC. Translation gives CAWSVPSSGVNNEQFF.

The chain recombines TRBV9 with TRBJ1-5, with 8 bases identical to TRBD1. The CDR3 has 15 amino acids. Germline loops: CDR1 SGDLS, CDR2 YYNGEE. After removal of 4 bases from V and 7 bases from J, the junction contained 10 bases not matched to a gene. In DNA, the CDR3 is TGTGCCAGCAGCCCCCAGACAGGGGTGGGACAGCCCCAGCATTTT. It is translated as CASSPQTGVGQPQHF. Drawing the rest from reference TRBV9 and TRBJ1-5, the complete variable domain is DSGVTQTPKHLITATGQRVTLRCSPRSGDLSVYWYQQSLDQGLQFLIQYYNGEERAKGNILERFSAQQFPDLHSELNLSSLELGDSALYFCASSPQTGVGQPQHFGDGTRLSIL.

The sample holds a few counts of this clone. This sequence joins TRBV27 and TRBJ2-5; 9 nucleotides line up with TRBD2. V gave up 3 bases and J gave up 2 bases; unmatched junction bases: 4. The CDR3 extends over 15 amino acids. CDR1 MNHEY and CDR2 SMNVEV come from the germline V gene (reference sequence). CDR3 protein: CASSFGLAYQETQYF. Written as DNA, the CDR3 is TGTGCCAGCAGTTTCGGACTAGCGTATCAAGAGACCCAGTACTTC.

The rearrangement links TRBV5-1 to TRBJ2-7; 8 bases are a match to TRBD2. Looked up from germline, CDR1 is SGHRS and CDR2 is YFSETQ. The CDR3 length is 15 residues. The V and J ends lost 0 bases and 5 bases, in that order; junction bases with no gene match: 7. The CDR3, as DNA: TGCGCCAGCAGCTTGGCCGTAGCGGGGAGCGACGAGCAGTACTTC. Translation gives CASSLAVAGSDEQYF.

The rearrangement joins TRBV6-5 to TRBJ1-5; D not certain. The CDR3 covers 13 residues. V gave up 6 bases and J gave up 6 bases, with 12 bases separating them. Germline CDR1 and CDR2: MNHEY and SVGAGI. The CDR3 reads CASSWSEAQPQHF. CDR3 coding DNA: TGTGCCAGCAGCTGGTCAGAGGCTCAGCCCCAGCATTTT.

The chain has TRBV2 and TRBJ1-2, with 12 bases lining up with TRBD1. Trimming cost V 5 bases and J 7 bases; bases outside gene matches: 14. Per the germline V gene, CDR1 is SNHLY and CDR2 is FYNNEI. The CDR3 has 17 residues. The CDR3 reads CASSYTGTGGDRSGYTF. The CDR3 DNA reads as TGTGCCAGCAGTTATACCGGGACAGGGGGCGATAGAAGTGGCTACACCTTC.

V and J are TRBV11-2 and TRBJ2-1; D unresolved. The CDR3 has 17 residues. Germline CDR1 and CDR2: SGHAT and FQNNGV. The ends were cut back, 4 bases at V and 8 bases at J, with 24 bases in the middle. Here the CDR3 reads CASSYGFGEAGSYEQFF. The CDR3 bases are TGTGCCAGCAGCTATGGGTTCGGAGAGGCCGGGTCCTATGAGCAGTTCTTC.

V gene TRBV30 combines with J gene TRBJ1-5; no definite D call. This CDR3 has 14 amino acids. CDR1 and CDR2 (germline): GTSNPN, SVGIG (reference sequence). V lost 5 bases and J lost 6, with 17 bases in between. CDR3 bases: TGTGCCTGGGCTAGCAGAACGATTGGTCAGCCCCAGCATTTT. Its protein is CAWASRTIGQPQHF.

The V gene is TRBV28, the J gene TRBJ2-7; D perhaps matches TRBD1 (5 bases). The V gene lost 4 bases and the J gene lost 1 base, with 11 bases spanning the gap. The CDR3 sequence is 14 residues long. Looked up from germline, CDR1 is MDHEN and CDR2 is SYDVKM. DNA for the CDR3: TGTGCCAGCAGTTCAATGACAGTTTCCTACGAGCAGTACTTC. Residues: CASSSMTVSYEQYF.

The rearrangement links TRBV6-5 to TRBJ2-2; D is ambiguous. Germline CDR1 MNHEY, CDR2 SVGAGI. V dropped 4 bases and J dropped 9 bases, with 15 bases sitting between them. The CDR3 extends over 14 amino acids. As DNA, the CDR3 is TGTGCCAGCAGTTTGACGCAGGAATCCCGGGAGCTGTTTTTT. Protein: CASSLTQESRELFF.

The chain employs TRBV4-1 and TRBJ2-7, with D possibly being TRBD2 (5 bases). The CDR3 spans 16 residues. Germline V gene lookup returns CDR1 MGHRA and CDR2 YSYEKL. The V gene lost 3 bases and the J gene lost 2 bases, with 17 bases spanning the gap. The CDR3 sequence: CASSQTPIRGPYEQYF. CDR3 coding DNA: TGCGCCAGCAGCCAGACTCCCATCAGAGGGCCCTACGAGCAGTACTTC.

The chain uses TRBV6-1 and TRBJ2-7; a weak D match, TRBD1 (6 bases). The germline V and J ends were trimmed by 5 bases and 3 bases, with 11 bases remaining between them. This CDR3 contains 13 residues. Germline CDR1 MNHNS, CDR2 SASEGT. This CDR3 reads CASSWDTHYEQYF. CDR3 sequence (DNA): TGTGCCAGCAGTTGGGACACCCACTACGAGCAGTACTTC.

The chain joins TRBV6-6 to TRBJ1-4; no definite D call. V dropped 3 bases and J dropped 3 bases, with 8 bases sitting between them. CDR3 size: 14 residues. Germline CDR1 and CDR2: MNHNY and SVGAGI (reference sequence). The CDR3 here is CASSYSRANEKLFF. The DNA of the CDR3 is TGTGCCAGCAGTTATTCCCGCGCTAATGAAAAACTGTTTTTT.

The J gene is TRBJ1-6, the V gene TRBV6-5; 8 positions agree with TRBD1. Germline V gene data show CDR1 as MNHEY and CDR2 as SVGAGI. Trimming cost V 4 bases and J 7 bases; bases outside gene matches: 0. The CDR3 consists of 13 residues. Here the CDR3 reads CASSWDRNSPLHF. As DNA, the CDR3 is TGTGCCAGCAGTTGGGACAGGAATTCACCCCTCCACTTT.

The chain links TRBV7-2 to TRBJ1-5; 8 nucleotides align to TRBD1. The germline V gene has CDR1 SGHTA and CDR2 FQGNSA. The CDR3 extends over 15 amino acids. Trimming removed 5 bases from V and 4 bases from J; junction bases left unmatched: 7. As DNA, the CDR3 is TGTGCCAGCAGCGTTTGGACAGGGACGAATCAGCCCCAGCATTTT. Its protein is CASSVWTGTNQPQHF.

The rearrangement links TRBV19 to TRBJ2-4; 8 nucleotides match TRBD1. The CDR3 extends over 17 amino acids. Germline CDR1 and CDR2: LNHDA and SQIVND (reference sequence). The J segment lost 2 bases and the V segment lost 2 bases, leaving 8 bases of the junction unmatched. CDR3 region: CASSILAGGATKNIQYF. The DNA for the CDR3 is TGTGCCAGTAGTATACTGGCAGGGGGCGCGACCAAAAACATTCAGTACTTC.